This T cell receptor beta chain was retrieved from a study of OX40 agonist ivuxolimab in advanced cancers. A remark on this clone: Its antigen is still unknown.

CDR1 and CDR2 (germline): LNHDA, SQIVND (reference sequence). V lost 4 bases to trimming and J lost 5 bases, with 10 bases between them. The CDR3 spans 13 residues. Sequencing was performed with immunoSEQ multiplex PCR; in TCRdb, only in-frame clones are kept and a portion is missing. The table lists around 84,000 clones, over 85% of them singletons. Broader study findings: The average count of expanded clones was higher among CD8+ T cells than among CD4+.

V gene TRBV19 combines with J gene TRBJ2-3; D may correspond to TRBD1 or TRBD2 (6 bases each). The origin of this receptor is an adult with an advanced solid tumor such as melanoma, head and neck, liver or kidney cancer. The source was CD4+ or CD8+ T cells sorted from blood, collected in a trial of the OX40 agonist ivuxolimab. CDR3 in amino acids: CASSKGGGDTQYF. CDR3 nucleotides: TGTGCCAGTAGTAAGGGGGGCGGAGATACGCAGTATTTT. Full variable domain (missing parts from reference TRBV19 and TRBJ2-3): DGGITQSPKYLFRKEGQNVTLSCEQNLNHDAMYWYRQDPGQGLRLIYYSQIVNDFQKGDIAEGYSVSREKKESFPLTVTSAQKNPTAFYLCASSKGGGDTQYFGPGTRLTVL.